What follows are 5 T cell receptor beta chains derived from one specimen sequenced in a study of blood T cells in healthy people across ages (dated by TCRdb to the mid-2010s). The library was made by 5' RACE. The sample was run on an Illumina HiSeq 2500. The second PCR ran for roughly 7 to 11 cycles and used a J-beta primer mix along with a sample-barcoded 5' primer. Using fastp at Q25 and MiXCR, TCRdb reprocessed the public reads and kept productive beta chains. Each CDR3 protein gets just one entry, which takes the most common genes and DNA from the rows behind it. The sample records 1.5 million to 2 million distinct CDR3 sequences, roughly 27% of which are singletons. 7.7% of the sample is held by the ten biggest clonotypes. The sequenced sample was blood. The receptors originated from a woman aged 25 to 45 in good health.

CDR3 sequence: CASSLMGGVEQYF. CDR3 nucleotide sequence: TGTGCCAGCAGCTTAATGGGCGGGGTGGAGCAGTACTTC. The chain has TRBV7-3 and TRBJ2-4; tentative D call: TRBD2 (6 bases). The CDR3 has 13 amino acids. V was clipped by 1 base and J by 13 bases, with 14 bases between them. The V gene's germline CDR1 is SGHTA and CDR2 FQGTGA.

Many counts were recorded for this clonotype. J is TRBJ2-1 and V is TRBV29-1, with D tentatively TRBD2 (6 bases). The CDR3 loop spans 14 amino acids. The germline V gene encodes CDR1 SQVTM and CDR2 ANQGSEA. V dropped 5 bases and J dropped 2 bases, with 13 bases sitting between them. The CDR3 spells CSVFRGSPYNEQFF. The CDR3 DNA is TGCAGCGTTTTTCGGGGGAGCCCCTACAATGAGCAGTTCTTC.

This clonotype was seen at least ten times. The CDR3 DNA follows: TGTGCCACCAGTGACCCGGGGTTGGGGCCCGAGACCCAGTACTTC. Translation: CATSDPGLGPETQYF. V gene TRBV24-1 combines with J gene TRBJ2-5; possibly TRBD1 or TRBD2 for D (5 bases each). The CDR3 loop spans 15 amino acids. Trimming took 4 bases from V and 5 from J, leaving 16 bases between them. Germline loops: CDR1 KGHDR, CDR2 SFDVKD.

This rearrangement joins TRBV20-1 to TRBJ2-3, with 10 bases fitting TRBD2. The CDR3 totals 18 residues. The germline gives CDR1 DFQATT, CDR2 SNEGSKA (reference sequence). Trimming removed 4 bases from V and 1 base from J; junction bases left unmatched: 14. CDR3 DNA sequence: TGCAGTGCTACCAAGGGAATAGCGGGGGGTAGGGGCACAGATACGCAGTATTTT. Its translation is CSATKGIAGGRGTDTQYF.

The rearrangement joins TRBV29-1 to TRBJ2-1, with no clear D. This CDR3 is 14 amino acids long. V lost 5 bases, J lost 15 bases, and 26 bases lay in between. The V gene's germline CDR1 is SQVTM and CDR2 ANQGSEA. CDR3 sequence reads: CSVPKGSNPLQRFF. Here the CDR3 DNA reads TGCAGCGTTCCCAAGGGTAGTAATCCCCTCCAGCGGTTCTTC.